The T cell receptor beta chain described here comes from a study of blood T cell repertoires in COVID-19. Study information: Sample material is recorded as cDNA or gDNA derived from T cells, B-cell-depleted T cells, or PBMCs.

Clones were read by immunoSEQ multiplex PCR, and TCRdb kept only the in-frame ones, dropping some. The table lists about 48,000 clones, approximately 84% of them singletons, with about 2.5% in the top ten. Trimming removed 6 bases from V and 1 base from J, with 13 bases in between. Germline V gives CDR1 MNHEY, CDR2 SVGAGI. The CDR3 covers 15 residues. The clonotype was recovered from a woman aged 80 or over with COVID-19, enrolled during active disease. This chain uses TRBV6-5 with TRBJ1-3, with D possibly matching TRBD1 (5 bases). The sample taken for sequencing was peripheral blood. The CDR3 sequence is CASSRGGLSGNTIYF. The CDR3 nucleotides are TGTGCCAGCAGCCGGGGGGGTCTTTCTGGAAACACCATATATTTT.